The present T cell receptor (beta chain) was sequenced within a study of shared T cell receptors in the human thymus. Germline V CDR1 and CDR2: KGHSH, LQKENI. The CDR3 spans 17 residues. The V gene end was trimmed by 3 bases and the J gene end by 1 base; junction bases not matched to a gene: 9. This table comes from immunoSEQ multiplex PCR, and its TCRdb copy is limited to in-frame clones, with some not included. The table has some 660,000 clones, more than 75% seen once. The same sample was also used in a study of human thymus T cells. From that report: Infants, healthy and Finnish, who were having corrective surgery for congenital heart defects served as donors. Corrective heart surgery yielded resections, and these provided the thymus tissue. Related reports documented highly overlapping thymic repertoires among unrelated individuals.

Sequenced: thymocytes. The clonotype was recovered from a boy under two years old with a congenital heart defect. The rearrangement joins TRBV18 to TRBJ1-5, with 7 positions matching TRBD1. This CDR3 reads CASSPVRTGASNQPQHF. The CDR3 DNA is TGTGCCAGCTCACCTGTCAGAACAGGGGCAAGCAATCAGCCCCAGCATTTT.